A selection of T cell receptor beta chains follows, all from one sample in a study of T cell responses to AZD1222 COVID-19 vaccine. The table came from immunoSEQ multiplex PCR; TCRdb's copy has only in-frame clones and leaves some out. Of some 83,000 clones detected, about 82% appear once; the ten largest clones hold roughly 8.7%. The input for sequencing was peripheral blood, taken on day 0 of AZD1222 vaccination. These receptors were collected from an adult in good health. The CDR3 runs from the conserved cysteine through the conserved F or W. The D gene is left open where the match is weak. Clone size appears in some rows only: once, few, many, or a class for an expanded clone.

abundance	len	v_gene	d_gene	j_gene	CDR3nt	CDR3aa
.	15	TRBV6-5	.	TRBJ1-1	TGTGCCAGCAGTTACCTGGCCAGATTGAACACTGAAGCTTTCTTT	CASSYLARLNTEAFF
.	15	TRBV4-3	TRBD2	TRBJ2-3	TGCGCCAGCAGCCTCGGGGGGTCCGCCACAGATACGCAGTATTTT	CASSLGGSATDTQYF
.	14	TRBV2	TRBD1	TRBJ1-6	TGTGCCAGCAGTTTCCGGGACAGCAATTCACCCCTCCACTTT	CASSFRDSNSPLHF
once	14	TRBV19	.	TRBJ1-1	TGTGCCAGTAGTCCCAGAGGGGTGAACACTGAAGCTTTCTTT	CASSPRGVNTEAFF
.	13	TRBV7-3	TRBD2	TRBJ2-5	TGTGCCAGCAGCTCCGGGGGGGCCCAGACCCAGTACTTC	CASSSGGAQTQYF
.	11	TRBV9	.	TRBJ2-2	TGTGCCAGCAGTCGCGTCGGGGAGCTGTTTTTT	CASSRVGELFF
.	17	TRBV18	TRBD1	TRBJ1-5	TGTGCCAGCTCGGCAGGGGACAGGGGGCTGCTATGGCAGCCCCAGCATTTT	CASSAGDRGLLWQPQHF
few	13	TRBV7-9	.	TRBJ2-7	TGTGCCAGCAGCTTAACGGGCGGAATGAGGAAGTACTTC	CASSLTGGMRKYF
.	15	TRBV14	.	TRBJ2-1	TGTGCCAGCAGCCAAGATCAAGGGGGGTTTGGTGAGCAGTTCTTC	CASSQDQGGFGEQFF
.	14	TRBV7-9	.	TRBJ2-3	TGTGCCAGCAGCTTAATGGACACCGGAGATACGCAGTATTTT	CASSLMDTGDTQYF
.	12	TRBV12-5	.	TRBJ2-4	TGTGCTAGTGGCTCGGCCGCAAACATTCAGTACTTC	CASGSAANIQYF
.	15	TRBV5-1	.	TRBJ1-2	TGCGCCAGCAGCTTGTACGGACAGACTAACTATGGCTACACCTTC	CASSLYGQTNYGYTF
.	13	TRBV5-6	.	TRBJ2-7	TGTGCCAGCGGGAGAAACAGTTTGTACGAGCAGTACTTC	CASGRNSLYEQYF
.	13	TRBV30	.	TRBJ1-5	TGTGCCTGGAGTAGGTTGGTTAATCAGCCCCAGCATTTT	CAWSRLVNQPQHF
.	16	TRBV30	TRBD1	TRBJ2-2	TGTGCCTGGAGTTACCCGGGACAGGGGGGCACCGGGGAGCTGTTTTTT	CAWSYPGQGGTGELFF
.	14	TRBV2	.	TRBJ1-5	TGTGCCAGCAGTGTTTTAAAGGGAGATCAGCCCCAGCATTTT	CASSVLKGDQPQHF
.	14	TRBV7-2	TRBD1	TRBJ1-4	TGTGCCAGCAGCTTAAGGACAGGGGAGGAAAAACTGTTTTTT	CASSLRTGEEKLFF
.	14	TRBV11-2	TRBD2	TRBJ2-3	TGTGCCAGCAGCTTGACTAGCGGGACAGATACGCAGTATTTT	CASSLTSGTDTQYF
.	15	TRBV19	.	TRBJ1-1	TGTGCCAGTAGTATAGTAGGCAGGGGAAGCACTGAAGCTTTCTTT	CASSIVGRGSTEAFF
.	12	TRBV6-1	.	TRBJ1-5	TGTGCCAGCAGTGACCGGTCTTGGCCCCAGCATTTT	CASSDRSWPQHF
.	13	TRBV19	TRBD1	TRBJ1-4	TGTGCCAGTCGGGACAGGCCTAATGAAAAACTGTTTTTT	CASRDRPNEKLFF
.	15	TRBV7-9	.	TRBJ1-4	TGTGCCAGCAGCTTAGCTTCACCGACAGGAGGTGGACTGTTTTTT	CASSLASPTGGGLFF
.	13	TRBV5-6	.	TRBJ2-3	TGTGCCAGCAGCTTCGGCCTCCCAGATACGCAGTATTTT	CASSFGLPDTQYF
once	15	TRBV7-2	.	TRBJ1-6	TGTGCCAGCAGCTCCCGGGGGGGGAAGGGTTCACCCCTCCACTTT	CASSSRGGKGSPLHF
.	14	TRBV19	TRBD2	TRBJ2-1	TGTGCCAGTGGTACTAGCGGGAGGGCGAGTGAGCAGTTCTTC	CASGTSGRASEQFF
once	17	TRBV21-1	.	TRBJ1-6	TGTGCCAGCAGTCCCCGGGACAGTTGTGGGAGACGGTCACCCCTCCACTTT	CASSPRDSCGRRSPLHF
.	14	TRBV5-1	.	TRBJ1-3	TGCGCCAGCAAACAGGGTCAGACCGGAAACACCATATATTTT	CASKQGQTGNTIYF
.	14	TRBV18	TRBD2	TRBJ2-7	TGTGCCAGCACCGTCGGGGGGGGGTCCTACGAGCAGTACTTC	CASTVGGGSYEQYF
few	14	TRBV19	TRBD2	TRBJ2-1	TGTGCCACCTCTGGACTAGCAGGGTTGGGTGAGCAGTTCTTC	CATSGLAGLGEQFF
.	14	TRBV27	.	TRBJ1-4	TGTGCCAGCAGTTTAATTCCAGGGGCCGAAAAACTGTTTTTT	CASSLIPGAEKLFF
once	16	TRBV3-1/TRBV3-2	TRBD2	TRBJ2-1	TGTGCCAGCAGCCAAGATAGGGCGGGGGGCCCCAATGAGCAGTTCTTC	CASSQDRAGGPNEQFF
.	14	TRBV2	TRBD2	TRBJ2-7	TGTGCCAGCAGCAAGGGACTAAGCTCCTACGAGCAGTACTTC	CASSKGLSSYEQYF
.	14	TRBV10-1	.	TRBJ1-1	TGCGCCAGCAGTGAGTCAGGGGACTTTACTGAAGCTTTCTTT	CASSESGDFTEAFF
.	13	TRBV5-1	.	TRBJ2-7	TGCGCCAGCAGCCCGATTTACGCCTACGAGCAGTACTTC	CASSPIYAYEQYF
.	13	TRBV7-2	.	TRBJ2-1	TGTGCCAGCAGCTTAGCGGTTTACAATGAGCAGTTCTTC	CASSLAVYNEQFF
.	14	TRBV20-1	.	TRBJ1-5	TGCAGTGCTAGTGCAGATTATAGCAATCAGCCCCAGCATTTT	CSASADYSNQPQHF
.	14	TRBV4-2	TRBD2	TRBJ2-1	TGTGCCAGCAGCCGGGAGGGGTTGGGAGATGAGCAGTTCTTC	CASSREGLGDEQFF
.	16	TRBV5-1	TRBD2	TRBJ2-1	TGCGCCAGCAGGCCACTAGCGGGGGGCTCCTACAATGAGCAGTTCTTC	CASRPLAGGSYNEQFF